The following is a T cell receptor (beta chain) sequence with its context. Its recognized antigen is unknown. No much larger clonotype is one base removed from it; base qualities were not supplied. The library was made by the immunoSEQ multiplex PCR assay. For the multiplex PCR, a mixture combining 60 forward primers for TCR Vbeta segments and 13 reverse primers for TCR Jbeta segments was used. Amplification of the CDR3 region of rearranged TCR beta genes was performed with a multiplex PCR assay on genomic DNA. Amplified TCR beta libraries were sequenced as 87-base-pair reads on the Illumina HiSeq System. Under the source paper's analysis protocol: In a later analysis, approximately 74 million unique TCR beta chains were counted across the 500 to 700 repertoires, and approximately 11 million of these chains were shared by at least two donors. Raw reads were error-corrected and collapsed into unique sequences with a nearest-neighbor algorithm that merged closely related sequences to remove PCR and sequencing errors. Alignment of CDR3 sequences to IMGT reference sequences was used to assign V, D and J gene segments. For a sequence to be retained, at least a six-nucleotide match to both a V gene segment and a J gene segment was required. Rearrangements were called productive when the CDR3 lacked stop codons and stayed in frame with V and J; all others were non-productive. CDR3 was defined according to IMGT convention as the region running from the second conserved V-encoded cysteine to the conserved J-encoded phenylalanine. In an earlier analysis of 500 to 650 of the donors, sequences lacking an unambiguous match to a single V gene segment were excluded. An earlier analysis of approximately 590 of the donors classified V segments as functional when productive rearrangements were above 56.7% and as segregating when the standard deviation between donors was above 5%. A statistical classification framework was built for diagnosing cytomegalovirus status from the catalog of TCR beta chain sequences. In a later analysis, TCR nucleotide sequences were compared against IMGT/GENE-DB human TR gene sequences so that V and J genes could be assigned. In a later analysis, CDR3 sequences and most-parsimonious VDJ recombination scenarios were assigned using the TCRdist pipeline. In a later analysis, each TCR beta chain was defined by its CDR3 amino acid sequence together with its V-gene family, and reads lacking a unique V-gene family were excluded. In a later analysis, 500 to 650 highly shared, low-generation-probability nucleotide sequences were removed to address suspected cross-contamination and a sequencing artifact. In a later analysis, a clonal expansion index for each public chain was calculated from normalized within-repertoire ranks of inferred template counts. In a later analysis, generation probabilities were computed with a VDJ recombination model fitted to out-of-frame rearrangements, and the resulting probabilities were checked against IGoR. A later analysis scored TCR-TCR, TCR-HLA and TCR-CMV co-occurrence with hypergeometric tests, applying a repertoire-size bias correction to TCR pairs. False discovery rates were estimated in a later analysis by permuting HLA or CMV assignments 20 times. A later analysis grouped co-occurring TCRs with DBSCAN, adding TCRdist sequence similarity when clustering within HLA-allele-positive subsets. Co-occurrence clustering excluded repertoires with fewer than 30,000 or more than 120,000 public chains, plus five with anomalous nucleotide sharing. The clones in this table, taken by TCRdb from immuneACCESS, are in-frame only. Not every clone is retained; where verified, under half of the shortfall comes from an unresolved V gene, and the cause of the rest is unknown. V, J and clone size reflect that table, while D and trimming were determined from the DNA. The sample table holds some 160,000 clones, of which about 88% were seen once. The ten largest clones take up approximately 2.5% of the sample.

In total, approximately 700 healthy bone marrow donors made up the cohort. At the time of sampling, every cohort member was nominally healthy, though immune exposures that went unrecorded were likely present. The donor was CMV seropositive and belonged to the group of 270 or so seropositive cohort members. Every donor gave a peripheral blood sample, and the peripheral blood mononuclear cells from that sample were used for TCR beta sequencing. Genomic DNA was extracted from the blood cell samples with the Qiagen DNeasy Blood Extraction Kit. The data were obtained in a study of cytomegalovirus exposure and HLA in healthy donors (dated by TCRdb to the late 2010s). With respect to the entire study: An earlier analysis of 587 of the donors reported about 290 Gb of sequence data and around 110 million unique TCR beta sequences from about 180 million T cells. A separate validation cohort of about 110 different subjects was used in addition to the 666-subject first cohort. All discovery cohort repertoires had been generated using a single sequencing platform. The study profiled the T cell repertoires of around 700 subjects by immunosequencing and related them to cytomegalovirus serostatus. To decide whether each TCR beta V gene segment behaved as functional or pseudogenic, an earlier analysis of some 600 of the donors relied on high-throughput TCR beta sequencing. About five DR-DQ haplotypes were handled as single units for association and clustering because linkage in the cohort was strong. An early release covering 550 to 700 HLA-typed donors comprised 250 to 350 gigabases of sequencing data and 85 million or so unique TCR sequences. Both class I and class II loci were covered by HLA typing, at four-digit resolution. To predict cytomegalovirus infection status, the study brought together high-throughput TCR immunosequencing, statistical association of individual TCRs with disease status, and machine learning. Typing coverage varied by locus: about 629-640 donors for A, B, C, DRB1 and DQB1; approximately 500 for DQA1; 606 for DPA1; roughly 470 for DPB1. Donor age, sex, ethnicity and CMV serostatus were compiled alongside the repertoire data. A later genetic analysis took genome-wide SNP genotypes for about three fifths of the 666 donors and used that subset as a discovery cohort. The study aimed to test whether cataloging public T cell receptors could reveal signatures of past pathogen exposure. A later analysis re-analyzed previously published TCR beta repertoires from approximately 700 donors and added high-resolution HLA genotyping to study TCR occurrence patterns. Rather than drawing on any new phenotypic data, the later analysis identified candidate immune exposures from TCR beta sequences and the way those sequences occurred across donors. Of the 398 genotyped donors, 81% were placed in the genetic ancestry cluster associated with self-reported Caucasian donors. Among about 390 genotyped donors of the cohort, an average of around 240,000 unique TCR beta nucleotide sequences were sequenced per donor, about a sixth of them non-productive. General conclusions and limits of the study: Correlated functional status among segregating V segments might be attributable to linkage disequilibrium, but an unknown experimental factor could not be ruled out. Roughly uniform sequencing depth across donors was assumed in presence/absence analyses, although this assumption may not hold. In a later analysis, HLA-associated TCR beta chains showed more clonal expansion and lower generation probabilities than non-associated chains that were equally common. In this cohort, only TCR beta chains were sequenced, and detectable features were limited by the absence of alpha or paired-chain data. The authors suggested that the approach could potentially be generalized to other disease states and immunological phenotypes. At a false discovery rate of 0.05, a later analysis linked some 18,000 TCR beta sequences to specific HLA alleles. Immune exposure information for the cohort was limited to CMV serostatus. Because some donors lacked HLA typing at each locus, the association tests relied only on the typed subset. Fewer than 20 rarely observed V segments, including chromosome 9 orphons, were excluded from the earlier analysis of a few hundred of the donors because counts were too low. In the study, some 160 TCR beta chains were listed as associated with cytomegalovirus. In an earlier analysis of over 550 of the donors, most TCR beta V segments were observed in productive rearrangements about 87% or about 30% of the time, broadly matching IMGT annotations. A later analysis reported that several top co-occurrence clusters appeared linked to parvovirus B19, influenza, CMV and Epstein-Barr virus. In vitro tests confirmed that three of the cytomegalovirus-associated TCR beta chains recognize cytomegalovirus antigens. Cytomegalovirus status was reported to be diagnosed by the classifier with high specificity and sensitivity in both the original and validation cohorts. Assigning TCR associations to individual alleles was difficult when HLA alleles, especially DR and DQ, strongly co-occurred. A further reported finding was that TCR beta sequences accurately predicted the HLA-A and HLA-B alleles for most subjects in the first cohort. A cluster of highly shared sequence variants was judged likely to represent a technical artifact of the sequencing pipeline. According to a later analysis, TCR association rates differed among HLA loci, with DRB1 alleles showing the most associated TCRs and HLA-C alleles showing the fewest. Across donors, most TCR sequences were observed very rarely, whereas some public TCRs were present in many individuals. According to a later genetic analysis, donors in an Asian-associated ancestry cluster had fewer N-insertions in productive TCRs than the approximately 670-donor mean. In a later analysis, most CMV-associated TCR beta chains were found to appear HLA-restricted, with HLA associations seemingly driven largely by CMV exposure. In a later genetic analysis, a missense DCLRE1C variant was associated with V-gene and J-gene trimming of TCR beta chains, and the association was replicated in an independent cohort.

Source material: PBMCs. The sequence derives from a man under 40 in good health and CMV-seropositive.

The DNA reads TGTGCCAGCAGTGGAGAGGGAGTTTTCCGGGGGGAGCAGTACGTC. Its translation is CASSGEGVFRGEQYV. This sequence uses TRBV6-5 and TRBJ2-7, with a tentative D gene TRBD2 over 6 matching bases. Its CDR3 holds 15 amino acids, cysteine through valine. Of all the DNA, just the CDR3 is kept, 45 bases in frame from base 1. V is pared back by 5 bases and J by 7 bases, with 21 bases lying between the germline termini. Sequences MNHEY (CDR1) and SVGAGI (CDR2) are obtained from the germline V gene.